The 17 T cell receptor beta chains below were found in one sample sequenced in a study of blood T cell repertoires in COVID-19. Clones were read by immunoSEQ multiplex PCR, and TCRdb kept only the in-frame ones, dropping some. Of 300,000 to 400,000 clones listed, around 90% were seen once; the top ten hold 4% to 6%. Sequencing input: PBMCs or T cells enriched from blood (not recorded which). Source of these receptors: a man aged 55 to 70 who had recovered from COVID-19.

This clone appeared once. The J gene is TRBJ2-3, the V gene TRBV30, with TRBD1 as a possible D gene (5 bases). CDR3 length: 12 residues. CDR1 and CDR2 (germline): GTSNPN, SVGIG (reference sequence). V was clipped by 2 bases and J by 6 bases, with 9 bases between them. DNA of the CDR3: TGTGCCTGGAGTTACCGACAGGATACGCAGTATTTT. Protein product: CAWSYRQDTQYF.

The V call is TRBV7-9, the J call TRBJ1-1; D may be TRBD1 (6 bases). V was shortened by 4 bases and J by 5 bases, with 11 bases between the two germline ends. CDR3 length equals 13 residues. Per the germline V gene, CDR1 is SEHNR and CDR2 is FQNEAQ (reference sequence). The CDR3 DNA is TGTGCCAGCAGCTCCCAGGACAGTACTGAAGCTTTCTTT. Its protein is CASSSQDSTEAFF.

The V and J genes are TRBV19 and TRBJ1-2; 8 nucleotides agree with TRBD1. The germline gives CDR1 LNHDA, CDR2 SQIVND (reference sequence). The CDR3 loop spans 16 amino acids. V trimming: 6 bases; J trimming: 6 bases; junction bases outside the gene matches: 15. The CDR3 is CASRPITGGLHDGYTF. In nucleotides, the CDR3 is TGTGCCAGTAGACCAATCACAGGGGGTCTCCATGATGGCTACACCTTC.

The chain's CDR3 is CSVVNGYPGDTQYF. As DNA, the CDR3 is TGCAGCGTTGTAAACGGTTACCCGGGGGATACGCAGTATTTT. This rearrangement joins TRBV29-1 to TRBJ2-3; tentatively, D is TRBD2 (5 bases). The CDR3 sequence is 14 residues long. Germline V gives CDR1 SQVTM, CDR2 ANQGSEA. V gave up 4 bases and J gave up 6 bases, with 17 bases separating them.

CDR3 sequence: CASSVQGAGNEQFF. In nucleotides, the CDR3 is TGCGCCAGCAGTGTACAGGGAGCCGGCAATGAGCAGTTCTTC. V and J are TRBV10-1 and TRBJ2-1; perhaps TRBD1 as D (6 bases). Trimming took off 4 bases at V and 6 bases at J, with 13 bases between the two ends. The CDR3 is 14 amino acids. Germline CDR1 WNHNN, CDR2 SYGVQD (reference sequence).

The genes are TRBV2 and TRBJ2-1; 11 nucleotides align to TRBD1. The CDR3 loop spans 13 amino acids. Trimming took 6 bases from V and 9 from J; bases not matched to a gene: 4. From germline, CDR1 is SNHLY and CDR2 FYNNEI. This CDR3 reads CASRGQGAGEQFF. Here the CDR3 DNA reads TGTGCCAGCAGAGGACAGGGGGCGGGTGAGCAGTTCTTC.

V is TRBV2 and J is TRBJ2-7; 7 bases align to TRBD1. This CDR3 spans 14 amino acids. V shed 6 bases, J shed 7 bases, and the junction held 12 bases outside the gene matches. Germline V lookup: CDR1 SNHLY, CDR2 FYNNEI. CDR3 amino acids: CASRLDRAPREQYF. The CDR3 DNA follows: TGTGCCAGCAGATTAGACAGGGCGCCTAGGGAGCAGTACTTC.

Of note for this clone: The same CDR3 arises from other DNA sequences in this sample as well. The rearrangement joins TRBV10-3 to TRBJ2-3, with 10 bases matching TRBD2. The CDR3 loop spans 16 amino acids. The V and J ends lost 3 bases and 2 bases, in that order; junction bases with no gene match: 5. Germline loops: CDR1 ENHRY, CDR2 SYGVKD. CDR3 DNA: TGTGCCATCAGTGAACGGACTAGCGGAGTCACAGATACGCAGTATTTT. This translates into CAISERTSGVTDTQYF.

The chain links TRBV30 to TRBJ2-2, with TRBD1 matching 7 bases. CDR1 GTSNPN and CDR2 SVGIG come from the germline V gene (reference sequence). The V and J ends lost 3 bases and 6 bases, in that order; junction bases with no gene match: 10. The CDR3 runs 15 residues. The CDR3 reads CAWRPLKQGSGELFF. CDR3 nucleotides: TGTGCCTGGAGGCCCCTCAAACAGGGGTCCGGGGAGCTGTTTTTT.

V usage is TRBV5-1 and J usage is TRBJ2-1, with D hard to call. This CDR3 has 13 amino acids. V was cut by 2 bases and J by 7 bases, with 10 bases left in between. In germline, CDR1 is SGHRS, CDR2 YFSETQ. CDR3 sequence: CASSLYIGNEQFF. In DNA, the CDR3 is TGCGCCAGCAGCTTATACATTGGTAATGAGCAGTTCTTC.

The chain uses TRBV3-1 (or the pseudogene TRBV3-2) and TRBJ2-7; a weak D match, TRBD2 (5 bases). CDR3 length equals 14 residues. In germline, CDR1 is LGHDT, CDR2 YNNKEL (reference sequence). Between the trimmed V and J ends, which lost 5 bases and 5 bases, there was a span of 16 bases. CDR3 in amino acids: CASSYGGSSHEQYF. For the CDR3, the DNA is TGTGCCAGCAGCTACGGAGGTTCCAGCCACGAGCAGTACTTC.

The chain combines TRBV28 with TRBJ1-4; 12 bases fit TRBD1. Germline V CDR1 and CDR2: MDHEN, SYDVKM. The V segment lost 4 bases and the J segment 8 bases; nucleotides outside the gene matches: 5. The CDR3 has 15 residues. The CDR3 DNA reads TGTGCCAGCAGTTCCCGGGACAGGGGGCGCGAAAAACTGTTTTTT. Protein sequence: CASSSRDRGREKLFF.

This chain joins TRBV4-2 and TRBJ2-5, with D tentatively TRBD2 (5 bases). V lost 0 bases, J lost 5 bases, and 16 bases lay in between. This CDR3 contains 16 residues. The V gene's germline CDR1 is LGHNA and CDR2 YNFKEQ. CDR3 sequence: CASSQDGGRAAETQYF. DNA of the CDR3: TGTGCCAGCAGCCAAGACGGCGGCAGAGCGGCCGAGACCCAGTACTTC.

The CDR3 DNA follows: TGCGCCAGCAGTAGTCCCGAAGCGGGAGTCGCTGGGGAGCAGTTCTTC. The encoded protein is CASSSPEAGVAGEQFF. The rearrangement links TRBV5-1 to TRBJ2-1; TRBD2 agrees at 8 bases. Trimming cost V 5 bases and J 10 bases; bases outside gene matches: 17. The CDR3 spans 16 residues. CDR1 is SGHRS, CDR2 YFSETQ, per germline.

The rearrangement links TRBV9 to TRBJ2-1; 14 bases agree with TRBD2. Germline V gene lookup returns CDR1 SGDLS and CDR2 YYNGEE. V was pared by 3 bases and J by 8 bases, with 10 bases of the junction left unmatched. The CDR3 runs to 17 residues. In nucleotides, the CDR3 is TGTGCCAGCAGCGCAAGACTAGCGGGAGGGCCACGGGATGAGCAGTTCTTC. Its translation: CASSARLAGGPRDEQFF.

The V gene is TRBV9, the J gene TRBJ1-3, with 8 bases identical to TRBD1. The CDR3 is 16 amino acids. With 4 bases clipped from V and 1 base from J, the junction kept 7 bases outside the gene matches. CDR1 is SGDLS, CDR2 YYNGEE, per germline. The CDR3 nucleotides are TGTGCCAGCAGCTGGAACGACAGGGGTTCTGGAAACACCATATATTTT. This encodes CASSWNDRGSGNTIYF.

This chain connects TRBV11-3 to TRBJ2-1; D may be TRBD1 (5 bases). V shed 5 bases and J shed 5 bases, with 16 bases lying between them. CDR1 SGHNT and CDR2 YENEEA come from the germline V gene. The CDR3 extends over 15 amino acids. The CDR3 DNA reads TGTGCCAGCAGCGGGGCGTTAGTGGGGAACAATGAGCAGTTCTTC. It codes for CASSGALVGNNEQFF.